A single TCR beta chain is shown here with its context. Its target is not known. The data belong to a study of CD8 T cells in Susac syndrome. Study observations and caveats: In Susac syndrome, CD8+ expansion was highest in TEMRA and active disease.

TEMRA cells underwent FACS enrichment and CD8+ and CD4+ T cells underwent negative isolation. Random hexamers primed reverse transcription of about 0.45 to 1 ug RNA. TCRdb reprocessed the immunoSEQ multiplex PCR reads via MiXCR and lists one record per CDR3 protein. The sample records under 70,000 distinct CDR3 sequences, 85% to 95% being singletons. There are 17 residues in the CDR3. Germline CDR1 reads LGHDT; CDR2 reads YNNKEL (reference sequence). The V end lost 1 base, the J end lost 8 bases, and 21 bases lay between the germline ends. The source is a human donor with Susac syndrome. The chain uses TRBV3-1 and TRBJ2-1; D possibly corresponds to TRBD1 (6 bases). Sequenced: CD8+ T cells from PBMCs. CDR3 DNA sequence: TGTGCCAGCAGCCAAGCCTTGTTGGATTCGAGGGGGTATGAGCAGTTCTTC. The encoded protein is CASSQALLDSRGYEQFF.